This TCR beta chain was obtained from a study of blood T cells in healthy people across ages. A second PCR, run for about 7 to 12 cycles, used a sample-barcoded 5' primer plus a J-beta primer mix. TCRdb redid the calling of the 5' RACE reads with MiXCR, one entry per CDR3 protein. The sample contains hundreds of thousands of distinct CDR3 sequences, 45% to 55% of which appear only once. The CDR3 extends over 12 amino acids. V was cut by 5 bases and J by 10 bases, with 14 bases left in between. This clonotype originated in an older man in good health. Sequencing was carried out using blood. V usage is TRBV12-3 or TRBV12-4 and J usage is TRBJ1-1; D not certain. CDR3 bases: TGTGCCAGCAGTCCCCAGGCCGGGAGAGCTTTCTTT. Translated: CASSPQAGRAFF.